The 6 T cell receptor beta chains reported below all come from one sample, sequenced in a study of tumor and adjacent non-tumor tissue in lung cancer. RNA was extracted from bulk tissue without any cell sorting. This non-tumor lung sample came from over 3 cm beyond the tumor edge. The library came from three nested PCR rounds adapted from ARM-PCR protocols. MiXCR, run by TCRdb on the multiplex PCR reads, gives a single entry per CDR3 protein. The sample includes 60,000 to 80,000 distinct CDR3 sequences, roughly 75% of them seen just once. Material: distant non-tumor lung tissue. The receptor set was obtained from a woman aged 45-59 years with non-small cell lung cancer.

This clonotype appeared a single time. One end of the junction does not line up with germline, which may come from a read error. The chain uses TRBV20-1 and TRBJ2-2; 12 positions match TRBD2. This CDR3 region has 15 residues. Germline-derived CDR1 and CDR2 are DFQATT and SNEGSKA (reference sequence). The CDR3 nucleotides are TGCAGTGCTGGCCTAGCGGGAGGGTTCACCAGGGAGCTGTTTTTT. Protein product: CSAGLAGGFTRELFF.

This clonotype was counted at least ten times. The chain has TRBV7-9 and TRBJ2-3, with 9 bases matching TRBD1. This CDR3 comprises 15 residues. Germline V gene sequence: CDR1 SEHNR, CDR2 FQNEAQ (reference sequence). V lost 3 bases to trimming and J lost 0 bases; unmatched junction nucleotides: 1. This CDR3 reads CASSLGQGSTDTQYF. In DNA form, the CDR3 reads TGTGCCAGCAGCTTGGGACAGGGTAGCACAGATACGCAGTATTTT. The full variable domain, rest sourced from reference TRBV7-9 and TRBJ2-3, is DTGVSQNPRHKITKRGQNVTFRCDPISEHNRLYWYRQTLGQGPEFLTYFQNEAQLEKSRLLSDRFSAERPKGSFSTLEIQRTEQGDSAMYLCASSLGQGSTDTQYFGPGTRLTVL.

On this clonotype: Just one base apart from a much larger clone, this may be a read error. The V gene is TRBV20-1, the J gene TRBJ2-7; maybe TRBD1 (6 bases). Germline V gives CDR1 DFQATT, CDR2 SNEGSKA (reference sequence). The CDR3 is 13 amino acids. The ends were cut back, 2 bases at V and 2 bases at J, with 10 bases in the middle. The CDR3 loop is CSARPTGPYEQYF. The CDR3 DNA follows: TGCAGTGCTAGACCCACAGGGCCCTACGAGCAGTACTTC.

This clonotype was counted many times. V gene TRBV20-1 combines with J gene TRBJ1-2, with 7 bases aligning to TRBD1. Germline values: CDR1 DFQATT, CDR2 SNEGSKA (reference sequence). This CDR3 comprises 15 residues. V lost 0 bases, J lost 8 bases, and 12 bases stayed unmatched. The DNA of the CDR3 is TGCAGTGCTAGAGATCCGGGACAGCCTATCGGGGGCTACACCTTC. Protein sequence: CSARDPGQPIGGYTF.

This clonotype turned up a few times. J is TRBJ1-1 and V is TRBV30, with 7 bases lining up with TRBD1. J gave up 9 bases and V 2 bases, and 6 bases lay outside the gene matches. The CDR3 runs to 12 residues. Germline V lookup: CDR1 GTSNPN, CDR2 SVGIG (reference sequence). This chain's CDR3 is CAWSIPGGKAFF. The DNA for the CDR3 is TGTGCCTGGAGTATCCCAGGGGGTAAAGCTTTCTTT.

Regarding this clonotype: A read error may produce the germline difference seen at one junction end. The chain has TRBV6-2 or TRBV6-3 and TRBJ2-3; the match to TRBD1 covers 7 bases. There are 11 residues in the CDR3. CDR1 is MNHEY, CDR2 SVGEGT, per germline. The CDR3 protein is CASLGTETQYF. The CDR3 region has the DNA TGTGCCAGCCTAGGGACAGAAACGCAGTATTTT.